These T cell receptor beta chains were read from a single sample in a study of metastatic and nonmetastatic thyroid tumors. TCRdb re-called the PCR reads via MiXCR. The sample holds roughly 53,000 clones, 20% to 25% seen once. Sequenced: blood. The receptor source for this set is a female donor with papillary thyroid cancer or a benign thyroid nodule (not recorded which). Some clones in this sample may be carry-over from other donors' samples. Each CDR3 is given with its conserved first and last residue. D genes are given only for firm matches. Some rows mark clone size as missing; the rest say once, few, many or name a class of expanded clone.

TRBD1 | once | TRBJ2-3 | TRBV7-6 | TGTGCCAGCAGTTCTAGAATTGGACAGGGAGGAATAGGATATACGCAGTATTTT | CASSSRIGQGGIGYTQYF
TRBD2 | many | TRBJ2-1 | TRBV20-1 | TGCAGTGCTTGGCCTAGCGGCAGCTCCTACAATGAGCAGTTCTTC | CSAWPSGSSYNEQFF
NA | many | TRBJ1-2 | TRBV18 | TGTGCCAGCTCACCACGCCGGGACTATGGCTACACCTTC | CASSPRRDYGYTF
TRBD1 | many | TRBJ1-2 | TRBV3-1 | TGTGCCAGCAGCCCCCGACAGGGGACTTATGGCTACACCTTC | CASSPRQGTYGYTF
NA | many | TRBJ1-1 | TRBV7-2 | TGTGCCAGCAGTAACGGGGGGAACACTGAAGCTTTCTTT | CASSNGGNTEAFF
NA | NA | TRBJ1-2 | TRBV12-3/TRBV12-4 | TGTGCCAGCAGTCCTACAGGGAACTATGGCTACACCTTC | CASSPTGNYGYTF
NA | many | TRBJ1-1 | TRBV13 | TGTGCCAGCCGGGATAGAGGGGAGGGGAACACTGAAGCTTTCTTT | CASRDRGEGNTEAFF
TRBD1 | many | TRBJ1-1 | TRBV11-2 | TGTGCCAGCAGCTTAACAGGGGCTCTGGACACTGAAGCTTTCTTT | CASSLTGALDTEAFF
NA | NA | TRBJ2-1 | TRBV6-1 | TGTGCCAGCAGTGAGCAGGGTACTTCCTACAATGAGCAGTCCTTC | CASSEQGTSYNEQSF
TRBD2 | NA | TRBJ2-1 | TRBV20-1 | TGCAGTGCTGCTGCCCGACTAGCGCGCGGCAATGATCAGTTCTTC | CSAAARLARGNDQFF
TRBD2 | many | TRBJ2-5 | TRBV14 | TGTGCCAGCAGCCAAGATCGGGGAGGGGTTGAGACCCAGTACTTC | CASSQDRGGVETQYF
NA | many | TRBJ2-3 | TRBV11-2 | TGTGCCAGCAGCGCAGGAGGCGGGATGACAGGGCAGTATTTT | CASSAGGGMTGQYF
TRBD1 | many | TRBJ1-2 | TRBV27 | TGTGCCAGCAGCCCCAGGACAGGACCCAACTATGGCTACACCTTC | CASSPRTGPNYGYTF
NA | many | TRBJ2-1 | TRBV28 | TGTGCCAGCAGCGAAACAGGGACGGCCTACAATGAGCAGTTCTTC | CASSETGTAYNEQFF
TRBD1 | medium-sized | TRBJ1-2 | TRBV5-1 | TGCGCCAGCAGCTCCCAGGGGGACAGGGTTTATGGCTACACCTTC | CASSSQGDRVYGYTF
NA | NA | TRBJ2-7 | TRBV6-4 | TGTGCCAGCAGTTACTCGCCCTTTAGACCCGAGCAGTACTTC | CASSYSPFRPEQYF
NA | many | TRBJ2-3 | TRBV20-1 | TGCAGTGCTAGGGTGCCCAGCAAAGATACGCAGTATTTT | CSARVPSKDTQYF
TRBD2 | NA | TRBJ2-3 | TRBV6-2/TRBV6-3 | TGTGCCAGCAGTCTGTCCGGGAGGGGTACAGATACGCAGTATTTT | CASSLSGRGTDTQYF
NA | NA | TRBJ1-2 | TRBV28 | TGTGCCAGCAGTTACACCCCTCTAGGGGGGGCGGACTATGGCTACACCTTC | CASSYTPLGGADYGYTF
NA | many | TRBJ1-1 | TRBV25-1 | TGTGCCAGCAGGAGGAAACTGGGCACTGAAGCTTTCTTT | CASRRKLGTEAFF
NA | NA | TRBJ1-2 | TRBV3-1 | TGTGCCAGCAGCCACCTGGACCTCTCGGATGGCTACACCTTC | CASSHLDLSDGYTF
NA | once | TRBJ1-1 | TRBV11-3 | TGTGCCAGCAGCAGAACCGGGGGTGTTGATGAAGCTTTCTTT | CASSRTGGVDEAFF
TRBD1 | many | TRBJ1-1 | TRBV7-2 | TGTGCCAGCACCTTCCGACAGGGGACTGAAGCTTTCTTT | CASTFRQGTEAFF
NA | many | TRBJ1-1 | TRBV11-2 | TGTGCCAGCACGGTGGGGGTAGGGCGGCCTGAAGCTTTCTTT | CASTVGVGRPEAFF
TRBD2 | many | TRBJ2-1 | TRBV19 | TGTGCCAGTAGGGGGACTAGCGGTGGTAATGAGCAGTTCTTC | CASRGTSGGNEQFF
TRBD1 | NA | TRBJ2-2 | TRBV6-5 | TGTCCCATCAGTTACCTCGACAGGGTCACCGGGGAGCTGTTTTTT | CPISYLDRVTGELFF
NA | NA | TRBJ1-1 | TRBV30 | TGTGCCTGGAGTTGTGACACGAACACTGGAGCTTTCTTT | CAWSCDTNTGAFF
TRBD1 | many | TRBJ2-7 | TRBV30 | TGTGCCTGGAAAGACAGGGCTTACTTGGAGCAGTACTTC | CAWKDRAYLEQYF
NA | many | TRBJ1-4 | TRBV6-6 | TGTGCCAGCAGTTACTCGATGGTGGGGGGCGGTGAAAAACTGTTTTTT | CASSYSMVGGGEKLFF
NA | many | TRBJ2-6 | TRBV20-1 | TGCAGTGCTAGTCCCCCCCGGGCAGCTGGGGCCAACGTCCTGACTTTC | CSASPPRAAGANVLTF
TRBD1 | many | TRBJ1-1 | TRBV27 | TGTGCCAGCCTTCGACGAACAGGGGCAATGAACACTGAAGCTTTCTTT | CASLRRTGAMNTEAFF
NA | many | TRBJ1-1 | TRBV5-1 | TGCGCCAGCAGCTTCCAGGGGAACACTGAAGCTTTCTTT | CASSFQGNTEAFF
NA | NA | TRBJ1-3 | TRBV6-5 | TGTGCCAGCAGTTACTCCTGGCAGGTGGCACTCTCTGGAAACACCATATATTTT | CASSYSWQVALSGNTIYF
TRBD2 | NA | TRBJ2-7 | TRBV20-1 | TGCAGTTCTAGAGATCCGGGAGGGTCGGGATCCTACCAGCAGTACTTC | CSSRDPGGSGSYQQYF
TRBD2 | many | TRBJ2-3 | TRBV29-1 | TGCAGCGTTTCATTTAGCGGGAGAAGAACAGATACGCAGTATTTT | CSVSFSGRRTDTQYF
TRBD1 | many | TRBJ1-3 | TRBV11-2 | TGTGCCAGCAGCCTCCGAGGGACAGGGGGCAACACCATATATTTT | CASSLRGTGGNTIYF
TRBD1 | many | TRBJ2-6 | TRBV12-3/TRBV12-4 | TGTGCCAGCAGTACGGGACAGGGCACTGGGGCCAACGTCCTGACTTTC | CASSTGQGTGANVLTF
TRBD2 | many | TRBJ2-3 | TRBV10-2 | TGCGCCAGCAAGGCAGGGCTAGCGGGGAGCACAGATACGCAGTATTTT | CASKAGLAGSTDTQYF
NA | many | TRBJ2-7 | TRBV5-5 | TGTGCCAGCAGCTTGGACCGTTACGAGCAGTACTTC | CASSLDRYEQYF
NA | many | TRBJ2-1 | TRBV19 | TGTGCCAGCAATCCGGGTCTGGCGGGTGAGCAGTTCTTC | CASNPGLAGEQFF
TRBD2 | many | TRBJ2-1 | TRBV11-3 | TGTGCCAGCAGCAGGACTAGCGGGGATTACAATGAGCAGTTCTTC | CASSRTSGDYNEQFF
NA | many | TRBJ1-3 | TRBV28 | TGTGCCACCGTCGAAAACACCATATATTTT | CATVENTIYF
TRBD2 | many | TRBJ2-7 | TRBV6-1 | TGTGCCAGCGGGACTAGCGGACCCTACGAGCAGTACTTC | CASGTSGPYEQYF
TRBD2 | NA | TRBJ2-7 | TRBV20-1 | TGCAGCGGTCCGGACGAGCGGGATTCCTACGAGCAGTACTTC | CSGPDERDSYEQYF
NA | many | TRBJ2-5 | TRBV6-6 | TGTGCCAGCAGTTACACCGGGGGCGGAGAGACCCAGTACTTC | CASSYTGGGETQYF
NA | many | TRBJ1-4 | TRBV27 | TGTGCCAGCAGTGCCGGGATTGGGCAGGAAAAACTGTTTTTT | CASSAGIGQEKLFF
NA | many | TRBJ1-2 | TRBV12-3/TRBV12-4 | TGTGCCAGCAGTTTAGAGGGGGTAGGATCCGGCTACACCTTC | CASSLEGVGSGYTF
TRBD2 | NA | TRBJ2-7 | TRBV5-1 | TGCACCAGCAGCGGGGGAAACGCCCCCCGGCAGTACTTC | CTSSGGNAPRQYF
NA | NA | TRBJ1-6 | TRBV6-1 | TGTGCCAGCAGTGAGGTTCCACCACTCCACTTT | CASSEVPPLHF
NA | many | TRBJ1-2 | TRBV3-1 | TGTGCCAGCAGCCAAACGGACGGATCTGCCTATGGCTACACCTTC | CASSQTDGSAYGYTF
NA | few | TRBJ2-6 | TRBV6-4 | TGTGCCAGCAGCGCACAGGGCTCTGGGGCCAACTTCCTGACTTTC | CASSAQGSGANFLTF
NA | NA | TRBJ1-2 | TRBV6-5 | TGTGCCAGCAGTTACGTTGGGTCTAACTATGGCTACACCTTC | CASSYVGSNYGYTF
TRBD1 | NA | TRBJ1-3 | TRBV28 | TGTGCCAGCAGTTCACTAGACAGGGTTTCTGGAAACACCATATATTTT | CASSSLDRVSGNTIYF
NA | many | TRBJ2-5 | TRBV5-1 | TGCGCCAGCAGCTTGGTACCAGGGGAACTCCAAGAGACCCAGTACTTC | CASSLVPGELQETQYF
TRBD1 | NA | TRBJ1-5 | TRBV20-1 | TGCAGTGCTAACGAACCGGGACAGCAACATCAGCCCCAGCATTTT | CSANEPGQQHQPQHF
TRBD1 | many | TRBJ1-2 | TRBV10-3 | TGTGCCATCAGTGCAGGGGACAGGGGAGGTGGCTACACCTTC | CAISAGDRGGGYTF
NA | many | TRBJ2-1 | TRBV5-1 | TGCGCCAGCAGCCCCCCAGGGGGAGGGGTCTACAATGAGCAGTTCTTC | CASSPPGGGVYNEQFF
NA | NA | TRBJ2-1 | TRBV2 | TGTGCCAGCAGTGAAATGGCCCAGGGGTTTTACAATGAGCAGTTCTTC | CASSEMAQGFYNEQFF